What follows is one TCR beta chain and its context. What antigen it recognizes has not been identified. The junction shows a germline mismatch at one end, possibly a read error. The source of the sample is a study of cytomegalovirus exposure and HLA in healthy donors (dated by TCRdb to 2016 to 2017). General notes on the study: According to an earlier analysis of 450 to 650 of the donors, some 180 million T cells yielded roughly 110 million unique TCR beta sequences and about 300 Gb of sequence data. An early release covering approximately 600 HLA-typed donors comprised 250 to 350 gigabases of sequencing data and around 85 million unique TCR sequences. Among the approximately 400 genotyped donors, 75% to 90% belonged to the genetic ancestry cluster associated with self-reported Caucasian donors. The study aimed to test whether signatures of past pathogen exposure could be identified by cataloging public T cell receptors. The T cell repertoires of around 670 subjects were profiled by immunosequencing and related to cytomegalovirus serostatus. A separate validation cohort of 100 to 150 different subjects was used in addition to the approximately 610-subject first cohort. To predict cytomegalovirus infection status, the study combined high-throughput TCR immunosequencing, statistical association of individual TCRs with disease status, and machine learning. In a later analysis, previously published TCR beta repertoires from fewer than 750 donors were re-analyzed and high-resolution HLA genotyping was added so that TCR occurrence patterns could be studied. In the later analysis, no new phenotypic data were used to find candidate immune exposures; instead, reliance was placed on TCR beta sequences and their occurrence across donors. To decide whether each TCR beta V gene segment behaved as functional or pseudogenic, an earlier analysis of 587 of the donors relied on high-throughput TCR beta sequencing. Donor age, sex, ethnicity and CMV serostatus were compiled alongside the repertoire data. In a later genetic analysis, genome-wide SNP genotypes for about three fifths of the roughly 670 donors were used, and that subset was treated as a discovery cohort. All discovery cohort repertoires had been generated on a single sequencing platform. Both class I and class II loci were covered by HLA typing, at four-digit resolution. Typing coverage differed by locus: A, B, C, DRB1 and DQB1 were typed in roughly 620-640 donors, DQA1 in roughly 500, DPA1 in over 600, and DPB1 in just under 490. Four to six DR-DQ haplotypes were handled as single units for association and clustering, since linkage in the cohort was strong. On average, roughly 200,000 unique TCR beta nucleotide sequences were sequenced per donor among 398 genotyped donors of the cohort, with about 19% of those sequences being non-productive. Study-level results and caveats: HLA typing was unavailable for some donors at each locus, so association tests used only the typed subset. Across donors, most TCR sequences were observed very rarely, whereas some public TCRs were present in many individuals. The classifier was reported to diagnose cytomegalovirus status with high specificity and sensitivity in both the original cohort and the validation cohort. Strong co-occurrence of HLA alleles, especially DR and DQ, made assigning TCR associations to individual alleles difficult. A later analysis found that TCR association rates varied across HLA loci, with DRB1 alleles showing the most associated TCRs and HLA-C alleles the fewest. For the cohort, immune exposure information was limited to CMV serostatus. In a later analysis, HLA-associated TCR beta chains showed more clonal expansion and lower generation probabilities than non-associated chains that were equally common. Because the 87-base-pair reads could not distinguish some IMGT-functional V segments, including TRBV6-2 and TRBV6-3, those segments were excluded. This cohort had only TCR beta chains sequenced, and the lack of alpha or paired-chain data limited which features could be detected. Seventeen rarely observed V segments, including chromosome 9 orphons, were excluded from the earlier analysis of about 500 of the donors because counts were too low. In an earlier analysis of 587 of the donors, most TCR beta V segments appeared in productive rearrangements about 90% or about 30% of the time, broadly matching IMGT annotations. A few of the identified cytomegalovirus-associated TCR beta chains were confirmed in vitro to be specific for cytomegalovirus antigens. A further reported finding was that TCR beta sequences accurately predicted the HLA-A and HLA-B alleles for most subjects in the first cohort. A total of some 180 TCR beta chains were listed by the study as associated with cytomegalovirus. Several of the top co-occurrence clusters appeared to be linked to parvovirus B19, influenza, CMV and Epstein-Barr virus, according to a later analysis. A cluster of highly shared sequence variants was judged likely to represent a technical artifact of the sequencing pipeline. At a false discovery rate of 0.05, a later analysis linked 15,000 to 20,000 TCR beta sequences to specific HLA alleles. Linkage disequilibrium might explain the correlated functional status among segregating V segments, but an unknown experimental factor could not be excluded. Compared with the approximately 710-donor mean, donors in an Asian-associated ancestry cluster had fewer N-insertions in productive TCRs, according to a later genetic analysis. According to the authors, the approach could potentially be generalized to other disease states and immunological phenotypes. A later analysis found that most CMV-associated TCR beta chains appeared HLA-restricted, with HLA associations seemingly driven largely by CMV exposure. Presence/absence analyses assumed roughly uniform sequencing depth across donors, an assumption that may not hold. An association between a missense DCLRE1C variant and V-gene and J-gene trimming of TCR beta chains was found in a later genetic analysis and replicated in an independent cohort.

The cohort consisted of more than 650 healthy bone marrow donors. At the time of sampling, every cohort member was nominally healthy, though immune exposures that went unrecorded were likely present. The donor tested CMV seronegative and was one of the 352 seronegative cohort members. A peripheral blood sample was provided by each donor, and peripheral blood mononuclear cells were used for TCR beta sequencing. The Qiagen DNeasy Blood Extraction Kit was used to extract genomic DNA from the blood cell samples. CDR1 and CDR2 (SEHNR, FQNEAQ) derive from the germline V gene (reference sequence). The CDR3, from cysteine to phenylalanine, totals 12 residues. The DNA shown is the 36-base CDR3, in frame from base 1. Libraries were made using the immunoSEQ multiplex PCR assay. For the multiplex PCR, a mixture combining 60 forward primers for TCR Vbeta segments and 13 reverse primers for TCR Jbeta segments was used. The CDR3 region of rearranged TCR beta genes was amplified from genomic DNA with a multiplex PCR assay. The Illumina HiSeq System was used to sequence the amplified TCR beta libraries as 87-base-pair reads. As for how the authors treated the data: Across the roughly 700 repertoires, a later analysis counted some 80 million unique TCR beta chains, roughly 11 million of which were shared by at least two donors. Raw reads were error-corrected and collapsed into unique sequences with a nearest-neighbor algorithm that merged closely related sequences to remove PCR and sequencing errors. To assign V, D and J gene segments, CDR3 sequences were aligned to IMGT reference sequences. For a sequence to be retained, a match of at least six nucleotides was required to both a V gene segment and a J gene segment. A rearrangement counted as productive if the CDR3 had no stop codons and remained in frame with V and J, and every other rearrangement counted as non-productive. Following IMGT convention, CDR3 was defined as the stretch from the second conserved V-encoded cysteine up to the conserved J-encoded phenylalanine. The earlier analysis of fewer than 700 of the donors excluded sequences that lacked an unambiguous match to a single V gene segment. An earlier analysis of over 450 of the donors classified V segments as functional when productive rearrangements were above 56.7% and as segregating when the standard deviation between donors was above 5%. A statistical classification framework was built for diagnosing cytomegalovirus status from the catalog of TCR beta chain sequences. A later analysis assigned V and J genes by comparing TCR nucleotide sequences with IMGT/GENE-DB human TR gene sequences. In a later analysis, CDR3 sequences and most-parsimonious VDJ recombination scenarios were assigned using the TCRdist pipeline. A later analysis defined each TCR beta chain by its CDR3 amino acid sequence plus V-gene family, and excluded reads lacking a unique V-gene family. To address suspected cross-contamination and a sequencing artifact, a later analysis removed a few hundred highly shared, low-generation-probability nucleotide sequences. For each public chain, a later analysis derived a clonal expansion index from normalized ranks of inferred template counts within each repertoire. Generation probabilities in a later analysis came from a VDJ recombination model fitted to out-of-frame rearrangements, and those results were checked against IGoR. In a later analysis, TCR-TCR, TCR-HLA and TCR-CMV co-occurrence was scored with hypergeometric tests, and a repertoire-size bias correction was applied to TCR pairs. False discovery rates were estimated in a later analysis by permuting HLA or CMV assignments 20 times. In a later analysis, co-occurring TCRs were grouped using DBSCAN, with TCRdist sequence similarity added in when clustering inside HLA-allele-positive subsets. Repertoires with fewer than 30,000 or more than 120,000 public chains, plus five repertoires with anomalous nucleotide sharing, were excluded from co-occurrence clustering. The clones in this table, taken by TCRdb from immuneACCESS, are in-frame only. Not every clone is retained; where verified, under half of the shortfall comes from an unresolved V gene, and the cause of the rest is unknown. V and J calls and clone size are given by that table; D and trimming were obtained from the DNA. The sample includes around 230,000 clones, with around 79% observed a single time. The leading ten clones occupy approximately 1.8% of the sample.

The chain is made from TRBV7-9 and TRBJ2-7; the D gene is perhaps TRBD1, from 6 matching bases. This TCR derives from a male donor in good health and CMV-seronegative. The sequenced sample was PBMCs. The CDR3 amino acid sequence is: CSSSMTGYEQYF. The sequenced DNA is TGTTCCAGCAGTATGACAGGATACGAGCAGTACTTC.